This T cell receptor beta chain is from a study of T-cell memory formation after mild COVID-19. Study in general: TCR clusters mostly belonged to single donors.

Note on this clonotype: Its antigen is as yet unknown.

Employing constant-segment primers, 5'RACE generated TCR alpha and TCR beta cDNA libraries bearing sample barcodes and UMIs. One entry per CDR3 protein results from TCRdb running MiXCR on the 5' RACE reads. The sample has 110,000 or so distinct CDR3 sequences; 22% are singletons. Looked up from germline, CDR1 is SEHNR and CDR2 is FQNEAQ (reference sequence). V lost 5 bases and J 7 bases, leaving 14 bases between the germline ends. The CDR3 runs 13 residues. Notes on the study in general: Contracting clones, day 15 to 85, had balanced CD4/CD8, and later expanders favored CD4+.

The sequence came from a man aged 18 to 29 who had mild COVID-19 (a few samples of this study predate the infection). Cell type and time point are not known. Sequencing input: PBMCs or a T cell subset sorted from them (not recorded which). The rearrangement uses TRBV7-9 and TRBJ1-2; perhaps TRBD1 as D (6 bases). The CDR3 DNA reads as TGTGCCAGCAGCCTACGAGGGGGTGGTGGCTACACCTTC. Residues: CASSLRGGGGYTF.